The 6 T cell receptor beta chains given below trace back to one sample, sequenced in a study of cytomegalovirus exposure and HLA in healthy donors. TCRdb keeps only in-frame clones here, not all; method: immunoSEQ multiplex PCR. In the table there are about 160,000 clones, 85% of which are singletons. The specimen was PBMCs. Receptors originate from a man aged 30 to 45 in good health and CMV-seropositive.

This clone was recorded a few times. The CDR3 nucleotides are TGTGCCAGCAGCTTACACCCGGTTGATGGCTACACCTTC. Translating gives CASSLHPVDGYTF. The V call is TRBV7-2, the J call TRBJ1-2; the D is unclear. Per germline, CDR1 SGHTA and CDR2 FQGNSA. CDR3 length: 13 amino acids. Between the trimmed V and J ends, which lost 2 bases and 6 bases, there was a span of 10 bases.

The chain joins TRBV28 to TRBJ1-4; possible D gene TRBD1, 5 bases. The CDR3 runs 14 residues. Trimming removed 3 bases from V and 4 bases from J, with 9 bases in between. The germline V gene encodes CDR1 MDHEN and CDR2 SYDVKM. As DNA, the CDR3 is TGTGCCAGCAGTTTCCGAGACAGTAATGAAAAACTGTTTTTT. It translates to CASSFRDSNEKLFF.

This chain joins TRBV2 and TRBJ1-1, with 8 bases fitting TRBD1. The CDR3 is 13 amino acids. Germline values: CDR1 SNHLY, CDR2 FYNNEI. The ends lost 6 bases at V and 5 bases at J; junction bases unmatched: 5. This CDR3 is CASRGTGQTEAFF. CDR3 DNA sequence: TGTGCCAGCAGGGGGACAGGTCAAACTGAAGCTTTCTTT.

The V and J genes are TRBV4-3 and TRBJ2-4, with 8 bases fitting TRBD1. Germline V gene lookup returns CDR1 LGHNA and CDR2 YSLEER. This CDR3 has 19 residues. J was trimmed by 9 bases and V by 4 bases; bases with no gene match: 23. The CDR3 DNA sequence: TGCGCCAGCAGCCGAGTCGAGACGTCCCAGGGGGCGGGCCGTAGCATTCAGTACTTC. This gives the protein CASSRVETSQGAGRSIQYF.

This chain links TRBV5-4 with TRBJ2-5; TRBD2 is a possible D gene (6 bases). V was clipped by 4 bases and J by 5 bases, with 21 bases between them. This CDR3 contains 16 residues. Per the germline V gene, CDR1 is SGHNT and CDR2 is YYREEE (reference sequence). The CDR3 is CASSPSLTVAGETQYF. For the CDR3, the DNA is TGTGCCAGCAGCCCAAGCCTGACCGTGGCGGGGGAGACCCAGTACTTC.

The rearrangement joins TRBV18 to TRBJ1-2, with D possibly being TRBD1 (6 bases). The CDR3 has 15 residues. Deletions cut 4 bases from V and 5 bases from J, with 17 bases between. CDR1 is KGHSH and CDR2 is LQKENI in the germline V gene. CDR3 amino acids: CASSRPMTGQYGYTF. CDR3 DNA: TGTGCCAGCTCACGACCGATGACAGGACAGTATGGCTACACCTTC.